The source of this T cell receptor beta chain is a study of OX40 agonist ivuxolimab in advanced cancers. Study context: The drug used for patients, ivuxolimab, was an agonistic anti-OX40 (CD134) antibody. At just under 85% male, the cohort had a mean age of approximately 60 years, ranging from about 20 to 80. Study results and limitations: Mean expanded clone counts were higher in CD8+ than CD4+ T cells. Some patients who did not respond also had low normalized T-cell clonal expansion.

Germline V gives CDR1 SGHVS, CDR2 FQNEAQ. The V gene lost 1 base and the J gene lost 0 bases, with 13 bases spanning the gap. The CDR3 runs 16 residues. Here immunoSEQ multiplex PCR was the method, and the copy in TCRdb shows in-frame clones only, minus some. Among approximately 94,000 clones listed, about 89% were seen once. As concerns this clone: The antigen is undetermined.

The V gene is TRBV7-8, the J gene TRBJ2-7; D call uncertain. Sequenced here: CD4+ or CD8+ T cells sorted from blood, sampled in a trial of the OX40 agonist ivuxolimab. The receptor was derived from an adult with an advanced solid tumor such as melanoma, head and neck, liver or kidney cancer. In DNA, the CDR3 is TGTGCCAGCAGCTTAGTGCCGGACGCCTACTCCTACGAGCAGTACTTC. Translating it yields CASSLVPDAYSYEQYF.